The 32 T cell receptor beta chains presented below share a single source sample, sequenced in a study of Graves' ophthalmopathy and Graves' hyperthyroidism. Amplification of TCR beta CDR3 regions used RNA transcripts. Following a first-round RT-PCR that used HTBI primers, a second-round multiplex PCR was carried out. MiXCR was run by TCRdb on the multiplex PCR reads, yielding one entry per CDR3 protein. The repertoire consists of around 400,000 distinct CDR3 sequences, with about 17% occurring once and the leading ten covering about 1.6%. Specimen: peripheral blood. Receptors were obtained from a woman between 18 and 29 years old with Graves' ophthalmopathy.

This clonotype was counted at least ten times. V gene TRBV7-2 combines with J gene TRBJ1-2; TRBD1 agrees at 7 bases. The length of the CDR3 is 13 residues. V was clipped by 5 bases and J by 13 bases; unmatched bases: 13. Germline V CDR1 and CDR2: SGHTA, FQGNSA. The CDR3 DNA follows: TGTGCCAGCAGCGCCACGACAGGGCCTCCTCGCACCTTC. Residues: CASSATTGPPRTF.

The genes are TRBV6-2 or TRBV6-3 and TRBJ2-7, with D unclear. V dropped 4 bases and J dropped 2 bases, with 9 bases sitting between them. This CDR3 comprises 13 residues. CDR1 MNHEY and CDR2 SVGEGT come from the germline V gene. CDR3 loop: CASSLTQTYEQYF. CDR3 in DNA: TGTGCCAGCAGTTTGACCCAAACCTACGAGCAGTACTTC.

This clonotype was picked up many times. The genes are TRBV27 and TRBJ1-5; 9 bases fit TRBD1. Germline lookup yields CDR1 MNHEY and CDR2 SMNVEV (reference sequence). The CDR3 loop spans 16 amino acids. J was trimmed by 4 bases and V by 5 bases; bases with no gene match: 9. Here the CDR3 DNA reads TGTGCCAGCAGTCCCCGGACAGGGGAATGGAATCAGCCCCAGCATTTT. Protein product: CASSPRTGEWNQPQHF.

CDR3 nucleotides: TGCAGTGCTCCTCGACAGGTTCAAGGCTATGGCTACACCTTC. Translated: CSAPRQVQGYGYTF. The rearrangement uses TRBV20-1 and TRBJ1-2; D is possibly TRBD1 (6 bases). CDR1 and CDR2 from the germline V gene are DFQATT and SNEGSKA (reference sequence). Trimming left V 5 bases short and J 4 bases short, with 17 bases between. The CDR3 is 14 amino acids.

In this sample, this clonotype turned up many times. The rearrangement uses TRBV7-2 and TRBJ2-5; D remains ambiguous. The V gene lost 5 bases and the J gene lost 5 bases, with 12 bases spanning the gap. This CDR3 comprises 13 residues. The germline CDR1 and CDR2 sequences are SGHTA and FQGNSA. This CDR3 is CASSRYWWETQYF. As DNA, the CDR3 is TGTGCCAGCAGCCGGTACTGGTGGGAGACCCAGTACTTC.

In this sample, this clonotype turned up many times. This chain joins TRBV6-5 and TRBJ2-7; TRBD1 matches 8 bases. Trimming cost V 6 bases and J 0 bases; bases outside gene matches: 13. The CDR3 extends over 17 amino acids. The germline gives CDR1 MNHEY, CDR2 SVGAGI. The DNA for the CDR3 is TGTGCCAGCAGGGGGACAGGTAAAAAATCCTACTCCTACGAGCAGTACTTC. This codes for CASRGTGKKSYSYEQYF.

The table lists this clonotype with many counts. The chain employs TRBV4-2 and TRBJ2-4; the match to TRBD2 covers 8 bases. The CDR3 length is 17 residues. The germline gives CDR1 LGHNA, CDR2 YNFKEQ. The V and J ends lost 1 base and 2 bases, in that order; junction bases with no gene match: 7. CDR3 nucleotide sequence: TGTGCCAGCAGCCAAGTGCTGCGGGAGGCTCCCAAAAACATTCAGTACTTC. Its translation is CASSQVLREAPKNIQYF.

This clonotype came up many times. This chain joins TRBV7-2 and TRBJ2-5; possibly TRBD2 for D (6 bases). This CDR3 is built from 15 residues. Between the trimmed V and J ends, which lost 5 bases and 3 bases, there was a span of 16 bases. The V gene's germline CDR1 is SGHTA and CDR2 FQGNSA. For the CDR3, the DNA is TGTGCCAGCAGCCCCTGGGTGGGAGGAGAAGAGACCCAGTACTTC. Protein product: CASSPWVGGEETQYF. Drawing the rest from reference TRBV7-2 and TRBJ2-5, the complete variable domain is GAGVSQSPSNKVTEKGKDVELRCDPISGHTALYWYRQSLGQGLEFLIYFQGNSAPDKSGLPSDRFSAERTGGSVSTLTIQRTQQEDSAVYLCASSPWVGGEETQYFGPGTRLLVL.

This clonotype showed up many times. The chain employs TRBV28 and TRBJ1-2; TRBD1 matches 10 bases. The V segment lost 5 bases and the J segment 2 bases; nucleotides outside the gene matches: 8. The V gene's germline CDR1 is MDHEN and CDR2 SYDVKM. This CDR3 has 16 amino acids. The CDR3 region is CASSGWTGGNNYGYTF. The CDR3 region has the DNA TGTGCCAGCAGTGGGTGGACAGGGGGTAACAACTATGGCTACACCTTC.

Many counts were recorded for this clonotype. The chain is built from TRBV6-2 or TRBV6-3 and TRBJ1-5, with 7 positions matching TRBD1. The V gene's germline CDR1 is MNHEY and CDR2 SVGEGT. The trim removed 2 bases at V and 1 base at J, leaving 5 bases unmatched. The CDR3 has 16 residues. The CDR3 reads CASSYPRQGSNQPQHF. DNA for the CDR3: TGTGCCAGCAGTTACCCCCGACAGGGAAGCAATCAGCCCCAGCATTTT.

This clonotype was seen a handful of times. The chain combines TRBV18 with TRBJ1-1; 9 nucleotides line up with TRBD1. J gave up 8 bases and V 3 bases, and 7 bases lay outside the gene matches. The CDR3 totals 14 residues. Germline V gives CDR1 KGHSH, CDR2 LQKENI. The CDR3 loop is CASSPLDRGSEAFF. The CDR3 DNA reads TGTGCCAGCTCACCTTTAGACAGGGGGTCCGAAGCTTTCTTT.

This clonotype came up many times. The V gene is TRBV6-5, the J gene TRBJ2-5; the D gene is possibly TRBD1 (5 bases). V lost 6 bases and J 2 bases, leaving 16 bases between the germline ends. Per germline, CDR1 MNHEY and CDR2 SVGAGI. The length of the CDR3 is 15 residues. The CDR3 sequence is CASRKGRGPQETQYF. CDR3 DNA: TGTGCCAGCAGAAAGGGAAGGGGTCCTCAAGAGACCCAGTACTTC.

This clonotype was seen at least ten times. The chain recombines TRBV27 with TRBJ1-2; D is perhaps TRBD1 (5 bases). From germline, CDR1 is MNHEY and CDR2 SMNVEV (reference sequence). CDR3 size: 16 residues. Trimming left V 5 bases short and J 0 bases short, with 16 bases between. The CDR3 here is CASSLDSNVANYGYTF. CDR3 DNA: TGTGCCAGCAGTCTAGACAGTAACGTAGCTAACTATGGCTACACCTTC.

Many counts were recorded for this clonotype. The rearrangement joins TRBV28 to TRBJ1-2; D is ambiguous. The germline V and J ends were trimmed by 10 bases and 4 bases, with 22 bases remaining between them. Germline V gives CDR1 MDHEN, CDR2 SYDVKM. The CDR3 has 15 residues. The CDR3 region is CATGAARAAGYGYTF. The CDR3, as DNA: TGTGCCACCGGAGCCGCAAGGGCGGCGGGCTATGGCTACACCTTC.

This clonotype was seen ten or more times. The genes are TRBV2 and TRBJ2-1; the match to TRBD2 covers 8 bases. The length of the CDR3 is 15 residues. V dropped 0 bases and J dropped 4; count of bases not matched to a gene: 2. Germline CDR1 reads SNHLY; CDR2 reads FYNNEI. CDR3 nucleotides: TGTGCCAGCAGTGAAGCCAGCGGGGGATACAATGAGCAGTTCTTC. Translated: CASSEASGGYNEQFF.

In DNA form, the CDR3 reads TGTGCCAGCAGGGCAGGGGCAGATAATTCACCCCTCCACTTT. Protein product: CASRAGADNSPLHF. This rearrangement joins TRBV12-3 or TRBV12-4 to TRBJ1-6; D is possibly TRBD1 (6 bases). The CDR3 is 14 amino acids. V was shortened by 6 bases and J by 5 bases, with 11 bases between the two germline ends.

This clonotype was recorded many times. The chain uses TRBV2 and TRBJ1-2; 9 bases map to TRBD1. The V gene end was trimmed by 5 bases and the J gene end by 0 bases; junction bases not matched to a gene: 4. The germline gives CDR1 SNHLY, CDR2 FYNNEI. The CDR3 runs to 15 residues. CDR3 sequence: CASSIQGAANYGYTF. CDR3 DNA: TGTGCCAGCAGTATACAGGGGGCCGCTAACTATGGCTACACCTTC.

Many counts were recorded for this clonotype. This chain uses TRBV6-5 with TRBJ2-2; TRBD2 matches at 8 bases. The CDR3 runs 15 residues. Germline CDR1 MNHEY, CDR2 SVGAGI. J was trimmed by 6 bases and V by 0 bases; bases with no gene match: 3. The CDR3 reads CASSYSTSEPGELFF. As DNA, the CDR3 is TGTGCCAGCAGTTACTCGACTAGCGAACCCGGGGAGCTGTTTTTT.

In its sample, this clonotype was seen many times. The chain joins TRBV5-1 to TRBJ1-1, with D perhaps matching TRBD1 (5 bases). V was shortened by 3 bases and J by 1 base, with 10 bases between the two germline ends. Germline values: CDR1 SGHRS, CDR2 YFSETQ. The CDR3 is made up of 14 amino acids. This CDR3 reads CASSWTPSNTEAFF. Here the CDR3 DNA reads TGCGCCAGCAGCTGGACACCTTCGAACACTGAAGCTTTCTTT.

This chain uses TRBV6-2 or TRBV6-3 with TRBJ2-5, with TRBD1 as a possible D gene (5 bases). This CDR3 is built from 16 residues. V gave up 2 bases and J gave up 2 bases, with 15 bases separating them. Germline CDR1 reads MNHEY; CDR2 reads SVGEGT. The CDR3 sequence is CASSYATRQLQETQYF. The CDR3 DNA sequence: TGTGCCAGCAGTTACGCGACAAGACAGTTGCAAGAGACCCAGTACTTC.

This chain uses TRBV6-1 with TRBJ2-6; 11 positions match TRBD1. The CDR3 spans 16 residues. Germline CDR1 reads MNHNS; CDR2 reads SASEGT. With V trimmed by 5 bases and J by 4 bases, 4 bases remained unmatched. CDR3 nucleotide sequence: TGTGCCAGCAGTACGGGACAGGGGGTCGGGGCCAACGTCCTGACTTTC. Protein product: CASSTGQGVGANVLTF.

This clonotype was detected many times. The V gene is TRBV7-2, the J gene TRBJ1-6, with D unclear. V was pared by 8 bases and J by 7 bases, with 12 bases between. Germline V gene sequence: CDR1 SGHTA, CDR2 FQGNSA. The CDR3 sequence is 13 residues long. The CDR3 loop reads CASRASINSPLHF. CDR3 in DNA: TGTGCCAGCCGCGCGAGCATCAATTCACCCCTCCACTTT.

This clonotype was observed many times. This chain joins TRBV28 and TRBJ1-6; D is perhaps TRBD1 (6 bases). Between the trimmed V and J ends, which lost 5 bases and 0 bases, there was a span of 14 bases. Germline V gene sequence: CDR1 MDHEN, CDR2 SYDVKM. The CDR3 is 17 amino acids. For the CDR3, the DNA is TGTGCCAGCAGTCCTCTCTCCAGGGGCTCCTATAATTCACCCCTCCACTTT. It yields the protein CASSPLSRGSYNSPLHF.

The gene calls are TRBV28 and TRBJ1-6; tentatively, D is TRBD1 (6 bases). V dropped 4 bases and J dropped 15 bases, with 13 bases sitting between them. The germline V gene encodes CDR1 MDHEN and CDR2 SYDVKM. The CDR3 totals 12 residues. In DNA form, the CDR3 reads TGTGCCAGCAGTTCCCAGGGGAGATTCCTCCACTTT. This gives the protein CASSSQGRFLHF. Filled out from reference TRBV28 and TRBJ1-6, the complete variable domain reads DVKVTQSSRYLVKRTGEKVFLECVQDMDHENMFWYRQDPGLGLRLIYFSYDVKMKEKGDIPEGYSVSREKKERFSLILESASTNQTSMYLCASSSQGRFLHFGNGTRLTVT.

This clonotype was recorded at least ten times. The rearrangement links TRBV28 to TRBJ2-7; D is undetermined. The CDR3 is made up of 13 amino acids. The V and J ends lost 3 bases and 2 bases respectively, with 8 bases between them. Germline CDR1 and CDR2: MDHEN and SYDVKM. Written as DNA, the CDR3 is TGTGCCAGCAGTTTTAGCAGGACCTACGAGCAGTACTTC. It encodes CASSFSRTYEQYF.

This clonotype was counted many times. This rearrangement joins TRBV6-1 to TRBJ1-1; D perhaps matches TRBD1 (6 bases). V gave up 6 bases and J gave up 3 bases, with 20 bases separating them. The CDR3 length is 16 residues. Germline CDR1 reads MNHNS; CDR2 reads SASEGT. This CDR3 is CASRPPGASKDTEAFF. DNA of the CDR3: TGTGCCAGCAGACCCCCGGGGGCATCCAAGGACACTGAAGCTTTCTTT.

There are many counts of this clonotype. The chain has TRBV19 and TRBJ1-6; perhaps TRBD1 as D (5 bases). The germline V and J ends were trimmed by 5 bases and 4 bases, with 9 bases remaining between them. The germline V gene has CDR1 LNHDA and CDR2 SQIVND (reference sequence). This CDR3 is built from 14 residues. The CDR3 protein is CASSEGLYNSPLHF. In nucleotides, the CDR3 is TGTGCCAGTAGTGAGGGACTGTATAATTCACCCCTCCACTTT.

This clonotype was seen repeatedly, ten times or more. The gene calls are TRBV14 and TRBJ1-6, with D unclear. The CDR3 runs 14 residues. The germline CDR1 and CDR2 sequences are SGHDN and FVKESK. The V end was cut by 4 bases, the J end by 8 bases, with 12 bases between. CDR3 in DNA: TGTGCCAGCAGCCTGTATGGTTCGGATTCACCCCTCCACTTT. Translating gives CASSLYGSDSPLHF.

This clonotype was recorded many times. The chain combines TRBV6-2 or TRBV6-3 with TRBJ1-1; a possible D gene is TRBD1 (5 bases). The CDR3 covers 14 residues. Trimming left V 4 bases short and J 1 base short, with 10 bases between. CDR1 is MNHEY and CDR2 is SVGEGT in the germline V gene. CDR3 sequence: CASSFEGSNTEAFF. CDR3 DNA: TGTGCCAGCAGTTTCGAGGGGTCGAACACTGAAGCTTTCTTT.

This clonotype was recorded at least ten times. This chain connects TRBV20-1 to TRBJ2-2; maybe TRBD1 (6 bases). This CDR3 spans 16 amino acids. In germline, CDR1 is DFQATT, CDR2 SNEGSKA (reference sequence). Trimming pared 1 base from V and 5 bases from J, leaving 17 bases between. The CDR3 DNA sequence: TGCAGTGCTAGAGTGGAAGGGGGAGACGGAACCGGGGAGCTGTTTTTT. Encoded protein: CSARVEGGDGTGELFF.

This chain uses TRBV10-3 with TRBJ2-5; no clear D gene. Germline CDR1 is ENHRY and CDR2 is SYGVKD. This CDR3 comprises 14 residues. The ends were cut back, 6 bases at V and 2 bases at J, with 13 bases in the middle. Here the CDR3 reads CAIRAPGPQETQYF. The CDR3 DNA follows: TGTGCCATCAGGGCCCCGGGCCCTCAAGAGACCCAGTACTTC.

The sample holds many counts of this clonotype. The rearrangement uses TRBV28 and TRBJ1-1, with 7 positions matching TRBD1. The junction had 14 bases not matched to a gene; V was cut back by 4 bases and J by 3 bases. Looked up from germline, CDR1 is MDHEN and CDR2 is SYDVKM. CDR3 size: 17 residues. As DNA, the CDR3 is TGTGCCAGCAGTTCGATCCCCCAGAGGGGGCCTGACACTGAAGCTTTCTTT. Residues: CASSSIPQRGPDTEAFF.